A selection of T cell receptor beta chains follows, all from one sample in a study of blood T cells in healthy people across ages. In TCRdb, the 5' RACE reads were re-called with MiXCR into one record per CDR3 protein. The sample includes approximately 1,000,000 distinct CDR3 sequences, around 45% seen only once; the top ten take around 18%. Sequencing was performed on blood. Every receptor here comes from a woman aged 60 to 75 in good health. The CDR3 runs from the conserved cysteine through the conserved F or W. Each record gives: V gene, J gene, clone size, D gene, CDR3 DNA, CDR3 protein. A D gene is named only where the DNA matches it firmly. Rows may omit the clone size; those that give it use once, few, many or a size class.

V: TRBV20-1; J: TRBJ2-3; size: -; D: TRBD2; DNA: TGCAGTGCTGAGGTGACTAGCGACTACACAGATACGCAGTATTTT; CDR3: CSAEVTSDYTDTQYF
V: TRBV20-1; J: TRBJ1-2; size: -; D: -; DNA: TGCAGTGCTAGAGCGGAGGGGATGGACTATGGCTACACCTTC; CDR3: CSARAEGMDYGYTF
V: TRBV12-5; J: TRBJ2-3; size: -; D: -; DNA: TGTGCTAGTGCCAAAGGGGTTACTAGCACAGATACGCAGTATTTT; CDR3: CASAKGVTSTDTQYF
V: TRBV15; J: TRBJ2-5; size: -; D: TRBD2; DNA: TGTGCCACCAGCTTCGGGAGGGAGACCCAGTACTTC; CDR3: CATSFGRETQYF
V: TRBV3-1; J: TRBJ2-3; size: few; D: TRBD2; DNA: TGTGCCAGCAGCCAAGAGTCTAGCGGGAGTGATACGCAGTATTTT; CDR3: CASSQESSGSDTQYF
V: TRBV9; J: TRBJ2-1; size: -; D: TRBD2; DNA: TGTGCCAGCAGCGCAAGCGGGGGGCCTAGGAACAATGAGCAGTTCTTC; CDR3: CASSASGGPRNNEQFF
V: TRBV28; J: TRBJ2-7; size: -; D: -; DNA: TGTACCGCAGGGGCCCCGAACGAGCAGTACTTC; CDR3: CTAGAPNEQYF
V: TRBV4-1; J: TRBJ2-2; size: -; D: -; DNA: TGCGCCAGCAGCCAAGAGACGGGGAACACCGGGGAGCTGTTTTTT; CDR3: CASSQETGNTGELFF
V: TRBV10-1; J: TRBJ2-5; size: -; D: TRBD1; DNA: TGCGCCAGCAGCGACACGAGACAGGGCGAGACCCAGTACTTC; CDR3: CASSDTRQGETQYF
V: TRBV12-3/TRBV12-4; J: TRBJ2-3; size: once; D: -; DNA: TGTGCCAGCAGTTTAGATGGTTTGCCTAGCACAGATACGCAGTATTTT; CDR3: CASSLDGLPSTDTQYF
V: TRBV5-1; J: TRBJ2-7; size: few; D: TRBD1; DNA: TGCGCCAGCTGGAGTCCCGGGACAGGGGGCGAGCAGTACTTC; CDR3: CASWSPGTGGEQYF
V: TRBV27; J: TRBJ2-7; size: -; D: -; DNA: TGTGCCAGCAGTGCCAACCTAGGTTACGAGCAGTACTTC; CDR3: CASSANLGYEQYF